A single sample is the source of the 32 T cell receptor beta chains below, sequenced in a study of CD8 T cells in Susac syndrome (dated 2019 in TCRdb). Library generation was performed with the immunoSEQ multiplex PCR assay. RNA was extracted using the RNeasy kit, and about 0.45 to 1 microgram was reverse transcribed with random hexamers. TCRdb passed the public sequencing reads through fastp at Q25 and MiXCR, retaining productive beta sequences. Each entry is one CDR3 protein sequence, shown with its most common DNA and genes. For this sample the table gives around 140,000 distinct CDR3 sequences, of which around 80% were detected only once. The ten largest account for around 0.5% of the sample. Sequenced sample: CD8+ T cells from PBMCs. These receptors were collected from a human donor with multiple sclerosis.

J is TRBJ1-5 and V is TRBV24-1; D may be TRBD1 (6 bases). The CDR3 consists of 15 residues. The germline V and J ends were trimmed by 0 bases and 6 bases, with 11 bases remaining between them. Germline loops: CDR1 KGHDR, CDR2 SFDVKD. The CDR3 protein is CATSDLRGEGQPQHF. CDR3 sequence (DNA): TGTGCCACCAGTGATTTGAGGGGGGAGGGTCAGCCCCAGCATTTT.

This sequence joins TRBV2 and TRBJ2-7; the match to TRBD1 covers 7 bases. Germline trimming cut 2 bases from V and 2 bases from J; bases unmatched to any gene: 9. Germline V gives CDR1 SNHLY, CDR2 FYNNEI. This CDR3 spans 16 amino acids. CDR3 sequence: CASSETTGTAPYEQYV. The CDR3 nucleotides read TGTGCCAGCAGTGAAACCACCGGGACAGCCCCCTACGAGCAGTACGTC.

Worth noting for this clonotype: The junction departs from germline at one end; a sequencing error may be responsible. The chain combines TRBV12-3 or TRBV12-4 with TRBJ2-5, with D possibly called TRBD1 or TRBD2 (5 bases each). The CDR3 runs 14 residues. CDR3 loop: CASRLGTEQETQYF. The DNA of the CDR3 is TGTGCCAGCAGATTAGGGACGGAACAAGAGACCCAGTACTTC.

The rearrangement joins TRBV10-3 to TRBJ1-1; unclear D gene. The CDR3 is 13 amino acids. V lost 0 bases and J 5 bases, leaving 7 bases between the germline ends. CDR1 ENHRY and CDR2 SYGVKD come from the germline V gene. Here the CDR3 reads CAISESTGTEAFF. The CDR3 bases are TGTGCCATCAGTGAGTCTACGGGTACTGAAGCTTTCTTT.

The chain recombines TRBV7-9 with TRBJ2-3; D call uncertain. V lost 0 bases and J 4 bases, leaving 11 bases between the germline ends. Germline V gene sequence: CDR1 SEHNR, CDR2 FQNEAQ (reference sequence). This CDR3 is 15 amino acids long. As DNA, the CDR3 is TGTGCCAGCAGCTTAGCCTCCTCGGGCGCAGATACGCAGTATTTT. Encoded protein: CASSLASSGADTQYF.

V gene TRBV2 combines with J gene TRBJ2-7; possibly TRBD2 for D (5 bases). V lost 7 bases, J lost 1 base, and 14 bases lay in between. Looked up from germline, CDR1 is SNHLY and CDR2 is FYNNEI. The CDR3 covers 14 residues. The CDR3: CASKEVGRSYEQYV. CDR3 nucleotide sequence: TGTGCCAGCAAGGAGGTCGGAAGATCCTACGAGCAGTACGTC.

This chain uses TRBV27 with TRBJ2-1, with D unclear. The germline V gene encodes CDR1 MNHEY and CDR2 SMNVEV (reference sequence). CDR3 length: 13 residues. V lost 0 bases and J 6 bases, leaving 6 bases between the germline ends. CDR3 in amino acids: CASSLSLSNEQFF. The CDR3 region has the DNA TGTGCCAGCAGTTTATCGCTAAGCAATGAGCAGTTCTTC.

This clonotype has more than one count but fewer than ten. The chain recombines TRBV6-1 with TRBJ1-2; 9 bases map to TRBD1. The length of the CDR3 is 14 residues. Germline-derived CDR1 and CDR2 are MNHNS and SASEGT. With 8 bases clipped from V and 4 bases from J, the junction kept 8 bases outside the gene matches. CDR3 sequence (DNA): TGTGCCAGCCTACGCCGGGACAGGGCCTATGGCTACACCTTC. It specifies CASLRRDRAYGYTF.

The gene calls are TRBV7-2 and TRBJ2-7; 11 bases map to TRBD1. The CDR3 covers 15 residues. Germline loops: CDR1 SGHTA, CDR2 FQGNSA. V lost 4 bases and J lost 6; bases outside the gene matches: 8. CDR3 coding DNA: TGTGCCAGCAGCTCTGGACAGGGGGCAACCTGCGAGCAGTACTTC. Protein: CASSSGQGATCEQYF.

This sequence joins TRBV27 and TRBJ2-3; 9 nucleotides align to TRBD1. Germline values: CDR1 MNHEY, CDR2 SMNVEV (reference sequence). This CDR3 region has 18 residues. V shed 3 bases, J shed 1 base, and the junction held 11 bases outside the gene matches. The CDR3 is CASSFATGGGGGTDTQYF. CDR3 nucleotides: TGTGCCAGCAGTTTTGCCACAGGGGGCGGAGGTGGCACAGATACGCAGTATTTT.

The genes are TRBV2 and TRBJ2-7; TRBD1 might be the D (5 bases). V was clipped by 3 bases and J by 1 base, with 10 bases between them. CDR1 is SNHLY and CDR2 is FYNNEI in the germline V gene. This CDR3 region has 14 residues. CDR3 amino acids: CASSEGLSSYEQYF. DNA of the CDR3: TGTGCCAGCAGTGAGGGGCTAAGTTCCTACGAGCAGTACTTC.

The chain employs TRBV27 and TRBJ2-7; perhaps TRBD1 as D (6 bases). Looked up from germline, CDR1 is MNHEY and CDR2 is SMNVEV (reference sequence). This CDR3 is built from 14 residues. V was pared by 2 bases and J by 4 bases, with 12 bases between. The CDR3, as DNA: TGTGCCAGCAGTTTAGCCAGGGGAAGTTACGAGCAGTACGTC. Translated: CASSLARGSYEQYV.

V gene TRBV6-5 combines with J gene TRBJ2-7, with 7 bases lining up with TRBD1. The CDR3 totals 18 residues. V lost 0 bases and J lost 2; bases outside the gene matches: 13. In germline, CDR1 is MNHEY, CDR2 SVGAGI. DNA for the CDR3: TGTGCCAGCAGTTACTCTTGGGGAAAGGGACAGCTGGCCTACGAGCAGTACTTC. Protein: CASSYSWGKGQLAYEQYF.

J is TRBJ2-7 and V is TRBV6-1; no clear D gene. Germline V gene lookup returns CDR1 MNHNS and CDR2 SASEGT. This CDR3 region has 16 residues. The V and J ends lost 2 bases and 0 bases respectively, with 14 bases between them. The chain's CDR3 is CASSEYRTVSSYEQYF. The CDR3 bases are TGTGCCAGCAGTGAATATCGCACTGTCAGCTCCTACGAGCAGTACTTC.

The chain links TRBV7-6 to TRBJ2-7, with D unresolved. CDR3 length equals 13 residues. Germline V lookup: CDR1 SGHVS, CDR2 FNYEAQ. V was cut by 1 base and J by 1 base, with 5 bases left in between. CDR3 coding DNA: TGTGCCAGCAGCTTAGAAATTTCCTACGAGCAGTACTTC. Its translation is CASSLEISYEQYF.

The chain combines TRBV12-3 or TRBV12-4 with TRBJ2-1, with D perhaps matching TRBD2 (6 bases). This CDR3 spans 14 amino acids. Deletions cut 9 bases from V and 2 bases from J, with 14 bases between. CDR3: CASWNGGAYNEQFF. The CDR3 nucleotides read TGTGCCAGTTGGAATGGCGGGGCCTACAATGAGCAGTTCTTC.

The V call is TRBV18, the J call TRBJ2-5, with 11 positions matching TRBD2. This CDR3 spans 14 amino acids. V lost 4 bases, J lost 3 bases, and 1 base stayed unmatched. CDR1 and CDR2 from the germline V gene are KGHSH and LQKENI. CDR3 amino acids: CASSQGLAEETQYF. In DNA, the CDR3 is TGTGCCAGCTCACAGGGACTAGCGGAAGAGACCCAGTACTTC.

The V and J genes are TRBV2 and TRBJ2-1; the D is unclear. This CDR3 comprises 13 residues. V dropped 0 bases and J dropped 12 bases, with 12 bases sitting between them. Germline CDR1 SNHLY, CDR2 FYNNEI. The CDR3 region is CASSEAPPLGQFF. CDR3 DNA sequence: TGTGCCAGCAGTGAAGCACCCCCCCTTGGGCAGTTCTTC.

This sequence joins TRBV6-6 and TRBJ2-1, with D hard to call. Trimming stripped 0 bases from V and 9 bases from J, with 12 bases between. This CDR3 is built from 14 residues. Germline V gene lookup returns CDR1 MNHNY and CDR2 SVGAGI (reference sequence). CDR3 region: CASSYSSPWVEQFF. In DNA form, the CDR3 reads TGTGCCAGCAGTTACTCGAGCCCCTGGGTTGAGCAGTTCTTC.

The chain combines TRBV27 with TRBJ2-1; maybe TRBD2 (5 bases). Trimming took 3 bases from V and 5 from J, leaving 20 bases between them. Germline V gene lookup returns CDR1 MNHEY and CDR2 SMNVEV (reference sequence). This CDR3 has 17 amino acids. CDR3 residues: CASSLSTPHGVDNEQFF. The CDR3 region has the DNA TGTGCCAGCAGTTTGAGCACTCCACACGGGGTTGACAATGAGCAGTTCTTC.

This clonotype was observed a few times. The V call is TRBV4-3, the J call TRBJ2-6; perhaps D is TRBD1 or TRBD2 (5 bases each). The length of the CDR3 is 17 residues. V lost 0 bases, J lost 7 bases, and 16 bases lay in between. Per the germline V gene, CDR1 is LGHNA and CDR2 is YSLEER. In DNA form, the CDR3 reads TGCGCCAGCAGCCAAGAAGCTCCCGGGGCCGAAGCCAACGTCCTGACTTTC. Its translation is CASSQEAPGAEANVLTF.

The rearrangement links TRBV27 to TRBJ1-2, with D tentatively TRBD1 (6 bases). This CDR3 is built from 14 residues. Germline CDR1 and CDR2: MNHEY and SMNVEV (reference sequence). The ends were cut back, 8 bases at V and 3 bases at J, with 16 bases in the middle. CDR3 sequence: CASSPQGQYYGYTF. The DNA of the CDR3 is TGTGCCAGCTCCCCCCAGGGGCAGTACTATGGCTACACCTTC.

The genes are TRBV4-3 and TRBJ1-2, with TRBD1 identical over 10 bases. The ends lost 0 bases at V and 1 base at J; junction bases unmatched: 5. CDR3 length equals 17 residues. The V gene's germline CDR1 is LGHNA and CDR2 YSLEER. CDR3 region: CASSQDLTGGVNYGYTF. The CDR3 nucleotides read TGCGCCAGCAGCCAAGATTTGACAGGGGGCGTTAACTATGGCTACACCTTC.

This clonotype came up once. The chain recombines TRBV28 with TRBJ2-1, with TRBD2 matching 13 bases. The CDR3 length is 19 residues. Trimming at V came to 7 bases and at J to 12 bases, leaving 24 bases not matched to a gene. CDR1 and CDR2 (germline): MDHEN, SYDVKM. CDR3 loop: CASTFGTGAGLAGERWQFF. CDR3 DNA: TGTGCCAGCACCTTTGGTACTGGGGCCGGACTAGCGGGGGAACGGTGGCAGTTCTTC. Based on the CDR3 plus reference TRBV28 and TRBJ2-1, the full variable domain is DVKVTQSSRYLVKRTGEKVFLECVQDMDHENMFWYRQDPGLGLRLIYFSYDVKMKEKGDIPEGYSVSREKKERFSLILESASTNQTSMYLCASTFGTGAGLAGERWQFFGPGTRLTVL.

The chain combines TRBV5-4 with TRBJ1-1; TRBD1 might be the D (5 bases). The CDR3 totals 16 residues. Germline V gives CDR1 SGHNT, CDR2 YYREEE (reference sequence). Trimming removed 0 bases at V and 9 bases at J, with 21 bases between. DNA for the CDR3: TGTGCCAGCAGCTTGGAGGGGAGAGACTATGATAACCAAGCTTTCTTT. Translating it yields CASSLEGRDYDNQAFF.

The genes are TRBV13 and TRBJ1-5; 7 nucleotides line up with TRBD1. There are 15 residues in the CDR3. Trimming cost V 0 bases and J 1 base; bases outside gene matches: 0. Germline V gene lookup returns CDR1 PRHDT and CDR2 FYEKMQ (reference sequence). The CDR3 nucleotides read TGTGCCAGCAGCTTAGGGACAGGGAGCAATCAGCCCCAGCATTTT. Translation: CASSLGTGSNQPQHF. Looking up the rest from reference TRBV13 and TRBJ1-5 gives the full variable domain: AAGVIQSPRHLIKEKRETATLKCYPIPRHDTVYWYQQGPGQDPQFLISFYEKMQSDKGSIPDRFSAQQFSDYHSELNMSSLELGDSALYFCASSLGTGSNQPQHFGDGTRLSIL.

This clonotype was found a few times. The J gene is TRBJ2-7, the V gene TRBV4-1; no reliable D call. The V gene lost 2 bases and the J gene lost 5 bases, with 13 bases spanning the gap. Germline values: CDR1 MGHRA, CDR2 YSYEKL. This CDR3 is built from 14 residues. CDR3 bases: TGCGCCAGCAGCCAACGGACCCGGGTCGACGAGCAGTACTTC. Translated, it gives CASSQRTRVDEQYF.

The gene calls are TRBV6-6 and TRBJ2-1; 8 bases map to TRBD1. This CDR3 region has 14 residues. Germline assignment: CDR1 MNHNY and CDR2 SVGAGI (reference sequence). The ends lost 4 bases at V and 8 bases at J; junction bases unmatched: 7. CDR3 residues: CASSSGGAGDEQFF. The CDR3 DNA sequence: TGTGCCAGCAGTTCAGGGGGCGCTGGGGATGAGCAGTTCTTC.

The sample holds one count of this clonotype. The chain links TRBV9 to TRBJ2-5; D ambiguous. Looked up from germline, CDR1 is SGDLS and CDR2 is YYNGEE. Trimming removed 0 bases at V and 3 bases at J, with 15 bases between. The CDR3 has 16 residues. The CDR3, as DNA: TGTGCCAGCAGCGTAGGCGGTGACCCCCGAAAAGAGACCCAGTACTTC. Its translation: CASSVGGDPRKETQYF.

The V and J genes are TRBV27 and TRBJ1-1; 8 nucleotides align to TRBD1. Germline CDR1 and CDR2: MNHEY and SMNVEV (reference sequence). The CDR3 runs to 13 residues. After removal of 6 bases from V and 1 base from J, the junction contained 1 base not matched to a gene. The chain's CDR3 is CASSDRGNTEAFF. The CDR3 DNA follows: TGTGCCAGCAGCGACAGGGGGAACACTGAAGCTTTCTTT.

V usage is TRBV25-1 and J usage is TRBJ2-1; no clear D. V was trimmed by 0 bases and J by 2 bases, leaving 11 bases between them. The CDR3 runs to 16 residues. The germline gives CDR1 MGHDK, CDR2 SYGVNS. The chain's CDR3 is CASSEYGGSTYNEQFF. The CDR3 region has the DNA TGTGCCAGCAGTGAATATGGCGGCTCCACCTACAATGAGCAGTTCTTC.

A few counts support this clonotype. This chain connects TRBV6-6 to TRBJ1-6; TRBD1 is a possible D gene (5 bases). V was pared by 2 bases and J by 7 bases, with 12 bases between. CDR3 length: 15 residues. CDR1 is MNHNY and CDR2 is SVGAGI in the germline V gene (reference sequence). CDR3 DNA: TGTGCCAGCAGTTACATGGAGGGGAACAATTCACCCCTCCACTTT. This translates into CASSYMEGNNSPLHF.